Sequencing of this T cell receptor (beta chain) was carried out in a study of T cell responses to AZD1222 COVID-19 vaccine. Concerning this clone: Its antigen is as yet unknown.

This CDR3 contains 14 residues. CDR1 is MNHEY and CDR2 is SVGAGI in the germline V gene. V trimming: 6 bases; J trimming: 7 bases; junction bases outside the gene matches: 7. The repertoire was sequenced with immunoSEQ multiplex PCR; TCRdb's copy has only in-frame clones and lacks some. The table has around 140,000 clones, approximately 90% seen once. Study conclusions and caveats: The CD4 TCRs associated with vaccination extended across spike and predominated at 160-218 and 743-854. Spike-specific TCRs gained breadth and depth after people received two AZD1222 doses.

The sequence was collected from an adult who received the AZD1222 COVID-19 vaccine. The input for sequencing was peripheral blood, taken 28 days after the second AZD1222 dose. The chain is built from TRBV6-5 and TRBJ1-4; 8 bases map to TRBD1. DNA for the CDR3: TGTGCCAGCAGCCCAGGGGGCGCCCGTGAAAAACTGTTTTTT. This sequence encodes CASSPGGAREKLFF.